This T cell receptor beta chain was identified in a study of T cell changes during pregnancy in multiple sclerosis. TCRdb's copy holds only in-frame clones and misses some; the assay was immunoSEQ multiplex PCR. The table has some 19,000 clones, approximately 88% seen once. The V and J ends lost 3 bases and 0 bases, in that order; junction bases with no gene match: 12. CDR1 and CDR2 (germline): SGDLS, YYNGEE. The length of the CDR3 is 18 residues. This TCR came from a female donor in good health, enrolled as a control in a pregnancy study. V is TRBV9 and J is TRBJ2-7; 10 bases agree with TRBD2. The sample consisted of CD8+ T cells from peripheral blood mononuclear cells, taken after pregnancy. The CDR3 region has the DNA TGTGCCAGCAGCGAGGGTGACGCGCTAGCGGGGGACTCCTACGAGCAGTACTTC. As protein: CASSEGDALAGDSYEQYF. Based on the CDR3 plus reference TRBV9 and TRBJ2-7, the full variable domain is DSGVTQTPKHLITATGQRVTLRCSPRSGDLSVYWYQQSLDQGLQFLIQYYNGEERAKGNILERFSAQQFPDLHSELNLSSLELGDSALYFCASSEGDALAGDSYEQYFGPGTRLTVT.